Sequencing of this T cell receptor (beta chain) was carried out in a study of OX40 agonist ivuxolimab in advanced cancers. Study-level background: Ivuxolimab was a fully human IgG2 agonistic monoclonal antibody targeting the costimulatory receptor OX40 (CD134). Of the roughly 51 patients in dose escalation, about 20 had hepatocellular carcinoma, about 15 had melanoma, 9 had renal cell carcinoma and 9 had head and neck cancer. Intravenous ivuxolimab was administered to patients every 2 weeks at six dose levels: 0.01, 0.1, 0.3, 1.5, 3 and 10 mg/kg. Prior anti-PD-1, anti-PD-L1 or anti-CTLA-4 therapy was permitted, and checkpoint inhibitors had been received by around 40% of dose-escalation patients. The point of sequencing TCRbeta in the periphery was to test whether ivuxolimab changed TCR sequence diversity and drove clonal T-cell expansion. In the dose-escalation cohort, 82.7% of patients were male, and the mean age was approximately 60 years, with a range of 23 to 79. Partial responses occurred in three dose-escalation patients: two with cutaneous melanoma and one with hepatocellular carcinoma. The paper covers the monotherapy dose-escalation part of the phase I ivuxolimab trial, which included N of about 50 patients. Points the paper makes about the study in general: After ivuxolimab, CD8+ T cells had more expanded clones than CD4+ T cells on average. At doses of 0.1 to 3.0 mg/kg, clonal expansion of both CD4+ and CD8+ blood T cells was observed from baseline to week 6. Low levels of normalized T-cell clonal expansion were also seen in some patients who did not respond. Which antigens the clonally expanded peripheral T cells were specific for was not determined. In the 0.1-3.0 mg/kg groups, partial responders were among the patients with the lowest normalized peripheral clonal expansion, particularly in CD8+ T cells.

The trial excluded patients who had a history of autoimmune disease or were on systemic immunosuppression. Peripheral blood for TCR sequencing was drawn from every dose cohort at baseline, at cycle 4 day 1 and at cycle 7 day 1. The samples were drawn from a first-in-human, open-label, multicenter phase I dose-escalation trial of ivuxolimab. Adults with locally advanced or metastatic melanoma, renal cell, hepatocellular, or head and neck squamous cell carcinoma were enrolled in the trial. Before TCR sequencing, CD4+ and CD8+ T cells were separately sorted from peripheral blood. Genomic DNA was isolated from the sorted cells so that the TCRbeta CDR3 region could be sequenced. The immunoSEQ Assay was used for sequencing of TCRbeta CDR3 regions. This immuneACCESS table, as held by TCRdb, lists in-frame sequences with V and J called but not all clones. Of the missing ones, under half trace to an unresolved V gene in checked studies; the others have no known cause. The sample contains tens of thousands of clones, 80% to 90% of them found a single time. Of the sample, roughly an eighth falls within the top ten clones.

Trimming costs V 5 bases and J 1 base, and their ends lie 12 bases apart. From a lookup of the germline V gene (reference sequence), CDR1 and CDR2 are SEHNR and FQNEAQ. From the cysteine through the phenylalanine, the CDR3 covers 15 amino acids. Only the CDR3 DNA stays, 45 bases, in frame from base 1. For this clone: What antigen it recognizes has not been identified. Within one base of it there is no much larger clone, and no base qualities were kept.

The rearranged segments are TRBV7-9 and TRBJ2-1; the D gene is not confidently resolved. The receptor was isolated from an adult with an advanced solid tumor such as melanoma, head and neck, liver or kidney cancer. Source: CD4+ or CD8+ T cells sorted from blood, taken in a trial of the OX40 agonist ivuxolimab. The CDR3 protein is CASSRPISSYNEQFF. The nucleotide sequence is TGTGCCAGCAGCCGCCCTATCAGTTCCTACAATGAGCAGTTCTTC.